This TCR beta chain was identified during a study of glioma-infiltrating T cells after dendritic cell vaccination. Study observations and caveats: No direct clonality-survival link was found; a diverse polyclonal response may matter.

In regard to this clone: The antigen remains undetermined.

The CDR3 totals 16 residues. Germline values: CDR1 MNHEY, CDR2 SMNVEV (reference sequence). The ends lost 5 bases at V and 0 bases at J; junction bases unmatched: 8. Clones were sequenced by immunoSEQ multiplex PCR, and TCRdb holds only the in-frame ones, with some missing. Here the sample spans 95,000 or so clones, more than 70% being singletons. This chain links TRBV27 with TRBJ1-1; 8 bases map to TRBD1. The sequenced sample was blood, obtained before dendritic cell vaccination. This clonotype was sampled from a human donor with glioblastoma. The CDR3, as DNA: TGTGCCAGCAGTAGCCAGGGGGCAAGGGTGAACACTGAAGCTTTCTTT. It yields the protein CASSSQGARVNTEAFF.